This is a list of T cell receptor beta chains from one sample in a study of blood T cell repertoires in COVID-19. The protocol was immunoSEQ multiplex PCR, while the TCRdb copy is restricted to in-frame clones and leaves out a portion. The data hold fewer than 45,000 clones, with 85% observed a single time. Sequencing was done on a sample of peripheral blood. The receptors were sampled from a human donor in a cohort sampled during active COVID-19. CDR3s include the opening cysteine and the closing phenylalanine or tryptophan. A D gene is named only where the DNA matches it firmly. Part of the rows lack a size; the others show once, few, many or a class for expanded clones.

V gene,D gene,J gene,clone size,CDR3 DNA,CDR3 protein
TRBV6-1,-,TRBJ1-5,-,TGTGCCAGCAGTGAAGCATCGAGGGGGGGTCAGCCCCAGCATTTT,CASSEASRGGQPQHF
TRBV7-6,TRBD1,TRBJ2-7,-,TGTGCCAGCAGCCAGACAGGGCCCTATTCCTACGAGCAGTACTTC,CASSQTGPYSYEQYF
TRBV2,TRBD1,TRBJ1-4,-,TGTGCCAGCAGGCGGGACAGGGGAACGAGACGTGAAAAACTGTTTTTT,CASRRDRGTRREKLFF
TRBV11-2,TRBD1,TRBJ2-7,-,TGTGCCAGCAGCGTCCGACAGGGGGCCTACGAGCAGTACTTC,CASSVRQGAYEQYF
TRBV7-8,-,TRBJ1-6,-,TGTGCCAGCAGCTTAGGAGTTAATAATTCACCCCTCCACTTT,CASSLGVNNSPLHF
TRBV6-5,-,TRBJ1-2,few,TGTGCCAGCAGTTTACAAGATGGCTACACCTTC,CASSLQDGYTF
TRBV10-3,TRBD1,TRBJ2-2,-,TGTGCCATCGCAGGGGGCCTCGGGGAGCTGTTTTTT,CAIAGGLGELFF
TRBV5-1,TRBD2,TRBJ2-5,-,TGCGCCAGCAGTTTAGTAGCGGGGGACCAAGAGACCCAGTACTTC,CASSLVAGDQETQYF
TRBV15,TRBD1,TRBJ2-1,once,TGTGCCACCAGCAGAGATATTTCCGGAAGCAGGGGGTCGTACAATGAGCAGTTCTTC,CATSRDISGSRGSYNEQFF
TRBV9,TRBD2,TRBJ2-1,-,TGTGCCAGCAGCCCCCGGACTAGCGGGGGAAGCTCCTACAATGAGCAGTTCTTC,CASSPRTSGGSSYNEQFF
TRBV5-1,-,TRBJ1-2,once,TGCGCCAGCAGCTTGGACAGCTATGGCTACACCTTC,CASSLDSYGYTF
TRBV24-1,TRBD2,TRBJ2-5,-,TGTGCCACCAGTGGGGGAGCGGGGGGTAGTCAGACCCAGTACTTC,CATSGGAGGSQTQYF
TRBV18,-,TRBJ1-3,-,TGTGCCAGCTCCGAATCCCTAAGCTCTGGAAACACCATATATTTT,CASSESLSSGNTIYF
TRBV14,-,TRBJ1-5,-,TGTGCCAGCAGCCAAGATAACCGCAGGGAGGGCAATCAGCCCCAGCATTTT,CASSQDNRREGNQPQHF
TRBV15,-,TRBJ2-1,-,TGTGCCACCAGCAGAGTGGGGAGAAATCTTTACAATGAGCAGTTCTTC,CATSRVGRNLYNEQFF
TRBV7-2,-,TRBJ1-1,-,TGTGCCAGCAGCTTAGTTCGAGGTTACGTTTTCTTT,CASSLVRGYVFF
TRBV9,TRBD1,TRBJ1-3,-,TGTGCCAGCAGCGTAGAAGCCTGGGGACAGGGGATTGGAAACACCATATATTTT,CASSVEAWGQGIGNTIYF
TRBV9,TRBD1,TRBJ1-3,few,TGTGCCAGCAGCGAGACAGGGAACACCATATATTTT,CASSETGNTIYF
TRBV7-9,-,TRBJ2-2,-,TGTGCCAGCAGCCGCCAGGCTGGGGAGCTGTTTTTT,CASSRQAGELFF
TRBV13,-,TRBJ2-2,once,TGTGCCAGCAGACCGTCTAACGCGAACACCGGGGAGCTGTTTTTT,CASRPSNANTGELFF
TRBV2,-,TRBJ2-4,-,TGTGCCAGCAGTGCAACAGCTCTAAACATTCAGTACTTC,CASSATALNIQYF
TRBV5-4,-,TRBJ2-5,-,TGTGCCAGCAGCATGGACCTAAGGGGGGAGACCCAGTACTTC,CASSMDLRGETQYF
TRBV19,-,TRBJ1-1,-,TGTGCCAGTAGTATACAGGGGAACACTGAAGCTTTCTTT,CASSIQGNTEAFF
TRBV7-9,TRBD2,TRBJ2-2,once,TGTGCCAGCAGGCGGGGAGGGGACACCGGGGAGCTGTTTTTT,CASRRGGDTGELFF
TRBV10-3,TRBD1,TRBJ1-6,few,TGTGCCATCAGCTCGACAGGGGATGGTTCACCCCTCCACTTT,CAISSTGDGSPLHF
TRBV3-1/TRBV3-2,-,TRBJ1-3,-,TGTGCCAGCAGCCTTCGGAGCCTGTCCTCTGGAAACACCATATATTTT,CASSLRSLSSGNTIYF
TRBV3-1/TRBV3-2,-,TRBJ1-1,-,TGTGCCAGCAGCCCTCGCGTAAACACTGAAGCTTTCTTT,CASSPRVNTEAFF
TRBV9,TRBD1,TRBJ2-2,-,TGTGCCAGCAGCGTGGGGCAGGGGGCTTACACCGGGGAGCTGTTTTTT,CASSVGQGAYTGELFF
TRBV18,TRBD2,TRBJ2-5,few,TGTGCCAGCTCACCACTGCGGGGGGGCCAAGAGACCCAGTACTTC,CASSPLRGGQETQYF
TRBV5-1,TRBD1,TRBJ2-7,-,TGCGCCAGCAGTCCCGCAGGGCCGCGACAGGGGGCCTACGAGCAGTACTTC,CASSPAGPRQGAYEQYF
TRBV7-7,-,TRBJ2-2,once,TGTGCCAGCAGCTCCGCAACGGTCGCCGGGGAGCTGTTTTTT,CASSSATVAGELFF
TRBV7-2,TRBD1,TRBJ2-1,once,TGTGCCAGCAGCTCCGGGACAGCGACCTACAATGAGCAGTTCTTC,CASSSGTATYNEQFF
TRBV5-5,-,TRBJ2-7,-,TGTGCCAGCAGCTTGCCGGACTGGTCCTACGAGCAGTACTTC,CASSLPDWSYEQYF
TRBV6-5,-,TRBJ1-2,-,TGTGCCAGCAGCCAGGGAAACTATGGCTACACCTTC,CASSQGNYGYTF
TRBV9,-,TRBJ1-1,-,TGTGCCAGCAGCATAGGGCCGGGTAAGAACACTGAAGCTTTCTTT,CASSIGPGKNTEAFF
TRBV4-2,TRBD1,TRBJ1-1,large,TGTGCCAGCAGCCATTACAGGGGAGGCACTGAAGCTTTCTTT,CASSHYRGGTEAFF
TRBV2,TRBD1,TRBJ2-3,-,TGTGCCAGCAGCGCCGCCCAGGGGGCATGGGATACGCAGTATTTT,CASSAAQGAWDTQYF
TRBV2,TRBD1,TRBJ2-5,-,TGTGCCAGCAGTGGGGGGCAGGGGGCGGTTCAGGAGACCCAGTACTTC,CASSGGQGAVQETQYF
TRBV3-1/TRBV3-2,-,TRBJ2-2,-,TGTGCCAGCAGCCAAAGTCTCAGGGTTTCGGCCGGGGAGCTGTTTTTT,CASSQSLRVSAGELFF
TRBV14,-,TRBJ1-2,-,TGTGCCAGCAGCCAAGTGCGGGGTTCCGGTCTTGGCTACACCTTC,CASSQVRGSGLGYTF
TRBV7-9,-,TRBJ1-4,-,TGTGCCAGCAGCATCCGGACACCGGGGGGAGAAAAACTGTTTTTT,CASSIRTPGGEKLFF
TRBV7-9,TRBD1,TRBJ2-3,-,TGTGCCAGCAGCGGTGACAGGGGGCGAGTAGATACGCAGTATTTT,CASSGDRGRVDTQYF
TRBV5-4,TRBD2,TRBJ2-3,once,TGTGCCAGCAGTCCTAGCGGGGGGCCAGATACGCAGTATTTT,CASSPSGGPDTQYF
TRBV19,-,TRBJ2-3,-,TGTGCCAGTAGCGAGGGCCGGGTCGGCAATCAGTATTTT,CASSEGRVGNQYF
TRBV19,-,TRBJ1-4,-,TGTGCCAGTAGCGGGGGGTTAGAAAAACTGTTTTTT,CASSGGLEKLFF
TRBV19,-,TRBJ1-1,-,TGTGCCAGTAGTTCTGACAGGCAAAACACTGAAGCTTTCTTT,CASSSDRQNTEAFF
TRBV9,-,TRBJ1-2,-,TGTGCCAGCAGCGTCGGGACTCAGGGAGGGTATGGCTACACCTTC,CASSVGTQGGYGYTF
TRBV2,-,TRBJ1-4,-,TGTGCCAGCAGTGTCGGGCAGGGGCGAGGTGAAAAACTGTTTTTT,CASSVGQGRGEKLFF
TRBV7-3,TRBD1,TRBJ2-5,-,TGTGCCAGCAGCCGGACAGGGGGAGAGACCCAGTACTTC,CASSRTGGETQYF
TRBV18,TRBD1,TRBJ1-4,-,TGTGCCAGCTCACTCAACGACCAGGGGGCTGGGGAAAAACTGTTTTTT,CASSLNDQGAGEKLFF
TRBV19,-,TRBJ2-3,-,TGTGCCAGTTCCCGGGGGGCAAACACAGATACGCAGTATTTT,CASSRGANTDTQYF
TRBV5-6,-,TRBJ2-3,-,TGTGCCAGCAGCTTGGGGCGGCCCACAGATACGCAGTATTTT,CASSLGRPTDTQYF
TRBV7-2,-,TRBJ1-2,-,TGTGCCAGCAGCCCCGCGGCGACCGGGACACCGAGGTATGGCTACACCTTC,CASSPAATGTPRYGYTF
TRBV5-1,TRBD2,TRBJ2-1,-,TGCGCCAGCAGCTTGAGCGGGGGGTCTAATGAGCAGTTCTTC,CASSLSGGSNEQFF
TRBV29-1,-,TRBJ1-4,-,TGCAGCGTTGGAAGGGGCGGTAATGAAAAACTGTTTTTT,CSVGRGGNEKLFF
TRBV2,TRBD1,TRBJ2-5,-,TGTGCCAGCAGGGGACAGGGACGGGTCCAAGAGACCCAGTACTTC,CASRGQGRVQETQYF